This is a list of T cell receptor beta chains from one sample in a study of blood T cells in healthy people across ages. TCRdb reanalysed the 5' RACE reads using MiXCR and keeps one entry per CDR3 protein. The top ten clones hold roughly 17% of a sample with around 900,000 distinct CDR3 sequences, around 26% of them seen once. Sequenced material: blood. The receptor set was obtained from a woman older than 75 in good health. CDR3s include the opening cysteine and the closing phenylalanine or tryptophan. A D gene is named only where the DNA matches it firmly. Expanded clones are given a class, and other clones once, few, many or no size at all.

CDR3 DNA: TGCAGCGTAACGACAGGGTCTGACAATCAGCCCCAGCATTTT; CDR3 protein: CSVTTGSDNQPQHF; V gene: TRBV29-1; J gene: TRBJ1-5; D gene: TRBD1; clone size: NA
CDR3 DNA: TGTGCCAGCAGTGATGGGGTCGGCTATGGCTACACCTTC; CDR3 protein: CASSDGVGYGYTF; V gene: TRBV25-1; J gene: TRBJ1-2; D gene: NA; clone size: many
CDR3 DNA: TGCGCCAGCAGCCAAGGGGCCCGCACAGATACGCAGTATTTT; CDR3 protein: CASSQGARTDTQYF; V gene: TRBV4-1; J gene: TRBJ2-3; D gene: NA; clone size: NA
CDR3 DNA: TGTGCCAGCAGCTTAGGTGGCCACCGTGAGCAGTTCTTC; CDR3 protein: CASSLGGHREQFF; V gene: TRBV7-2; J gene: TRBJ2-1; D gene: NA; clone size: once
CDR3 DNA: TGCGCCAGCAGCTTTGTGGGACAGGGGGACTATGGCTACACCTTC; CDR3 protein: CASSFVGQGDYGYTF; V gene: TRBV5-1; J gene: TRBJ1-2; D gene: TRBD1; clone size: few
CDR3 DNA: TGTGCCAGCGGGGCCCGGGGGGACTCCTACAATGAGCAGTACTTC; CDR3 protein: CASGARGDSYNEQYF; V gene: TRBV7-8; J gene: TRBJ2-7; D gene: TRBD2; clone size: NA
CDR3 DNA: TGTGCCAGCAGTGTAATCGCAGGAGCCTTCCAAGAGACCCAGTACTTC; CDR3 protein: CASSVIAGAFQETQYF; V gene: TRBV25-1; J gene: TRBJ2-5; D gene: NA; clone size: many
CDR3 DNA: TGTGCCAGCTCACGAAGGCGACTAGCGGGAGGCACAGATACGCAGTATTTT; CDR3 protein: CASSRRRLAGGTDTQYF; V gene: TRBV18; J gene: TRBJ2-3; D gene: TRBD2; clone size: NA
CDR3 DNA: TGTGCCTGGAGTGCCCACCATGAGCAGTTCTTC; CDR3 protein: CAWSAHHEQFF; V gene: TRBV30; J gene: TRBJ2-1; D gene: NA; clone size: few
CDR3 DNA: TGTGCCAGCAGCCCGCAGACAGGGGAATTTACAGATACGCAGTATTTT; CDR3 protein: CASSPQTGEFTDTQYF; V gene: TRBV7-2; J gene: TRBJ2-3; D gene: TRBD1; clone size: NA
CDR3 DNA: TGTGCCAGCAGCCCAGGGATGGGCGCAGGCTATGGCTACACCTTC; CDR3 protein: CASSPGMGAGYGYTF; V gene: TRBV12-3/TRBV12-4; J gene: TRBJ1-2; D gene: NA; clone size: few
CDR3 DNA: TGTGCCAGCAGTTTAGTTCATGACAGGGGAGGTGGCTACACCTTC; CDR3 protein: CASSLVHDRGGGYTF; V gene: TRBV12-3/TRBV12-4; J gene: TRBJ1-2; D gene: TRBD1; clone size: many
CDR3 DNA: TGCGCCAGCAGCGTAGAGGGAGACTACAATGAGCAGTTCTTC; CDR3 protein: CASSVEGDYNEQFF; V gene: TRBV5-1; J gene: TRBJ2-1; D gene: NA; clone size: many
CDR3 DNA: TGCGCCAGCAGCTCCACCTGGGGGGGCACCGGGGAGCTGTTTTTT; CDR3 protein: CASSSTWGGTGELFF; V gene: TRBV5-1; J gene: TRBJ2-2; D gene: TRBD2; clone size: few
CDR3 DNA: TGTGCCAGCACCATAGACAGGGCGACTGGGGGCTACACCTTC; CDR3 protein: CASTIDRATGGYTF; V gene: TRBV12-3/TRBV12-4; J gene: TRBJ1-2; D gene: TRBD1; clone size: NA
CDR3 DNA: TGTGCCAGCAGCTGGGGACAGGGAGTCGCCGGGGAGCTGTTTTTT; CDR3 protein: CASSWGQGVAGELFF; V gene: TRBV5-5; J gene: TRBJ2-2; D gene: TRBD1; clone size: few
CDR3 DNA: TGTGCCAGCAGCTTAGAAACGGGAGCTAGCGGGACTTCGCGGACCCAGTACTTC; CDR3 protein: CASSLETGASGTSRTQYF; V gene: TRBV7-2; J gene: TRBJ2-5; D gene: TRBD2; clone size: many
CDR3 DNA: TGTGCCAGCTCACCGGTCCGACAGGGTTCCAATGAGCAGTTCTTC; CDR3 protein: CASSPVRQGSNEQFF; V gene: TRBV18; J gene: TRBJ2-1; D gene: TRBD1; clone size: many
CDR3 DNA: TGTGCCAGCAGCTTCGTCACAGGGGCATTAAATGAAAAACTGTTTTTT; CDR3 protein: CASSFVTGALNEKLFF; V gene: TRBV7-2; J gene: TRBJ1-4; D gene: TRBD1; clone size: few
CDR3 DNA: TGTGCCAGCAGCAAATGGACTAGCGGGGGGTCTCCTTCTAGCACAGATACGCAGTATTTT; CDR3 protein: CASSKWTSGGSPSSTDTQYF; V gene: TRBV7-9; J gene: TRBJ2-3; D gene: TRBD2; clone size: NA
CDR3 DNA: TGCGCCAGCAGCCCTTCGACCTGGGAGAGGTCCACTAATGAAAAACTGTTTTTT; CDR3 protein: CASSPSTWERSTNEKLFF; V gene: TRBV4-1; J gene: TRBJ1-4; D gene: NA; clone size: few
CDR3 DNA: TGTGCCAGCAGCCCGCCTGCACCAGTTAACGAGCAGTACTTC; CDR3 protein: CASSPPAPVNEQYF; V gene: TRBV7-9; J gene: TRBJ2-7; D gene: NA; clone size: many